This entry lists 5 T cell receptor beta chains sequenced from one sample in a study of graft-versus-host responses after intestinal transplantation (dated by TCRdb to about 2021). The antigens for these receptors are not known. According to the study, the label for this sample's time point signals: cells obtained before transplantation from donor or recipient. The library came from the immunoSEQ multiplex PCR assay. Entries here come from immuneACCESS through TCRdb and include only in-frame sequences with V and J called. Some clones fail to appear in such tables; in the studies checked, an unresolved V gene covers under half of the shortfall, and the cause of the remainder is unknown. Counted in this sample were about 120,000 clones; around nine tenths of them appeared once. The ten largest clones capture 0.2% to 0.25% of the sample. The specimen was unstimulated CD4+ T cells sorted from spleen or lymph node cells, collected before transplant. The receptors derive from a human donor who was the organ donor for an intestinal transplant.

This clone was seen only once. Here the CDR3 reads CASTHWGVPGANVLTF. CDR3 DNA sequence: TGTGCCAGTACGCATTGGGGGGTCCCTGGGGCCAACGTCCTGACTTTC. The V gene is TRBV19, the J gene TRBJ2-6; D is possibly TRBD2 (6 bases). The CDR3 extends over 16 amino acids. V was clipped by 7 bases and J by 2 bases, with 15 bases between them. Germline lookup yields CDR1 LNHDA and CDR2 SQIVND (reference sequence).

The chain joins TRBV7-8 to TRBJ2-7; 12 positions agree with TRBD2. CDR1 and CDR2 from the germline V gene are SGHVS and FQNEAQ. CDR3 length: 16 residues. The ends lost 4 bases at V and 1 base at J; junction bases unmatched: 5. CDR3 in DNA: TGTGCCAGCAGCTCTAGACTAGCGGGAGATTCCTACGAGCAGTACTTC. This translates into CASSSRLAGDSYEQYF.

This clone has just one count. The sample has other DNA sequences that encode this CDR3 too. The chain couples TRBV7-9 to TRBJ2-5, with unresolved D. The CDR3 is 11 residues long. The V gene's germline CDR1 is SEHNR and CDR2 FQNEAQ (reference sequence). The V and J ends lost 0 bases and 4 bases respectively, with 0 bases between them. The CDR3 DNA reads TGTGCCAGCAGCTTAGCAGAGACCCAGTACTTC. Its translation is CASSLAETQYF. The whole variable domain, filled in from reference TRBV7-9 and TRBJ2-5, reads DTGVSQNPRHKITKRGQNVTFRCDPISEHNRLYWYRQTLGQGPEFLTYFQNEAQLEKSRLLSDRFSAERPKGSFSTLEIQRTEQGDSAMYLCASSLAETQYFGPGTRLLVL.

V gene TRBV5-1 combines with J gene TRBJ2-1; 9 bases are shared with TRBD2. Trimming removed 4 bases from V and 3 bases from J; junction bases left unmatched: 5. CDR1 and CDR2 from the germline V gene are SGHRS and YFSETQ. The CDR3 sequence is 15 residues long. The CDR3 reads CASSVVAGVYNEQFF. As DNA, the CDR3 is TGCGCCAGCAGCGTAGTAGCGGGAGTCTACAATGAGCAGTTCTTC. Looking up the rest from reference TRBV5-1 and TRBJ2-1 gives the full variable domain: KAGVTQTPRYLIKTRGQQVTLSCSPISGHRSVSWYQQTPGQGLQFLFEYFSETQRNKGNFPGRFSGRQFSNSRSEMNVSTLELGDSALYLCASSVVAGVYNEQFFGPGTRLTVL.

The chain combines TRBV7-3 with TRBJ2-7; 7 bases are shared with TRBD2. The CDR3 consists of 17 residues. Germline trimming cut 1 base from V and 0 bases from J; bases unmatched to any gene: 9. Germline loops: CDR1 SGHTA, CDR2 FQGTGA. CDR3 DNA sequence: TGTGCCAGCAGCTTAAAGAGATTGAGCGGGGACTCCTACGAGCAGTACTTC. This encodes CASSLKRLSGDSYEQYF. Filled out from reference TRBV7-3 and TRBJ2-7, the complete variable domain reads GAGVSQTPSNKVTEKGKYVELRCDPISGHTALYWYRQSLGQGPEFLIYFQGTGAADDSGLPNDRFFAVRPEGSVSTLKIQRTERGDSAVYLCASSLKRLSGDSYEQYFGPGTRLTVT.